Each of the 23 T cell receptor beta chains below was sequenced from the same sample in a study of blood T cell repertoires in COVID-19. Assay: immunoSEQ multiplex PCR; the TCRdb copy retains only in-frame clones and omits some. The sample has approximately 250,000 clones; 75% to 90% are singletons. Sequenced: PBMCs or T cells enriched from blood (not recorded which). Receptors were obtained from a young woman who had recovered from COVID-19.

The CDR3 DNA follows: TGTGCCAGCAGAATACGGGAGAGCTATGGCTACACCTTC. This translates into CASRIRESYGYTF. V is TRBV28 and J is TRBJ1-2; D gene uncertain. Between the trimmed V and J ends, which lost 6 bases and 4 bases, there was a span of 12 bases. The CDR3 totals 13 residues. Germline lookup yields CDR1 MDHEN and CDR2 SYDVKM.

The V gene is TRBV3-1 (or the pseudogene TRBV3-2), the J gene TRBJ1-2, with 8 bases aligning to TRBD1. CDR1 LGHDT and CDR2 YNNKEL come from the germline V gene (reference sequence). Germline trimming cut 1 base from V and 1 base from J; bases unmatched to any gene: 8. This CDR3 is 17 amino acids long. CDR3 loop: CASSQAGGTGGNYGYTF. The DNA for the CDR3 is TGTGCCAGCAGCCAAGCCGGCGGGACAGGAGGTAACTATGGCTACACCTTC.

As concerns this clone: The sample has other DNA sequences that encode this CDR3 too. This chain links TRBV9 with TRBJ2-1; no clear D. The germline CDR1 and CDR2 sequences are SGDLS and YYNGEE. Trimming removed 1 base from V and 0 bases from J, with 8 bases in between. This CDR3 has 15 residues. CDR3 coding DNA: TGTGCCAGCAGCGTACTAGGAAGCTCCTACAATGAGCAGTTCTTC. Translation: CASSVLGSSYNEQFF.

This clone showed up just a few times. The CDR3 sequence is CASSQVEQGTGYGYTF. In DNA, the CDR3 is TGCGCCAGCAGCCAAGTCGAACAGGGAACGGGCTATGGCTACACCTTC. V and J are TRBV4-1 and TRBJ1-2, with TRBD1 as a possible D gene (6 bases). The V gene lost 1 base and the J gene lost 4 bases, with 16 bases spanning the gap. The CDR3 totals 16 residues. CDR1 and CDR2 from the germline V gene are MGHRA and YSYEKL.

The genes are TRBV9 and TRBJ1-1; 8 positions agree with TRBD1. The V segment lost 4 bases and the J segment 0 bases; nucleotides outside the gene matches: 11. Germline CDR1 reads SGDLS; CDR2 reads YYNGEE. This CDR3 comprises 17 residues. The CDR3 is CASSPIQQGVLNTEAFF. Here the CDR3 DNA reads TGTGCCAGCAGCCCGATACAACAGGGGGTGTTGAACACTGAAGCTTTCTTT. Variable domain in full (rest from reference TRBV9 and TRBJ1-1): DSGVTQTPKHLITATGQRVTLRCSPRSGDLSVYWYQQSLDQGLQFLIQYYNGEERAKGNILERFSAQQFPDLHSELNLSSLELGDSALYFCASSPIQQGVLNTEAFFGQGTRLTVV.

The V call is TRBV11-2, the J call TRBJ1-1, with TRBD1 as a possible D gene (5 bases). V was cut by 0 bases and J by 0 bases, with 8 bases left in between. The CDR3 runs 15 residues. CDR1 is SGHAT and CDR2 is FQNNGV in the germline V gene. The CDR3 spells CASSLEGRVNTEAFF. The CDR3 coding sequence is TGTGCCAGCAGCTTAGAGGGCAGGGTGAACACTGAAGCTTTCTTT. Supplemented by reference TRBV11-2 and TRBJ1-1, the full variable domain reads EAGVAQSPRYKIIEKRQSVAFWCNPISGHATLYWYQQILGQGPKLLIQFQNNGVVDDSQLPKDRFSAERLKGVDSTLKIQPAKLEDSAVYLCASSLEGRVNTEAFFGQGTRLTVV.

The chain has TRBV6-5 and TRBJ2-5, with a tentative D call TRBD1 (6 bases). The CDR3 contains 15 residues. Germline V gene data show CDR1 as MNHEY and CDR2 as SVGAGI. V lost 7 bases, J lost 5 bases, and 20 bases lay in between. The CDR3 DNA follows: TGTGCCAGCACCACCTTGGACAGCCCAGTGGAGACCCAGTACTTC. Encoded protein: CASTTLDSPVETQYF.

The chain is built from TRBV27 and TRBJ1-1; tentatively, D is TRBD1 (5 bases). The CDR3 consists of 14 residues. The V gene lost 6 bases and the J gene lost 1 base, with 12 bases spanning the gap. CDR1 MNHEY and CDR2 SMNVEV come from the germline V gene (reference sequence). This CDR3 is CASRTGLGNTEAFF. Here the CDR3 DNA reads TGTGCCAGCAGAACAGGATTAGGGAACACTGAAGCTTTCTTT.

The chain is built from TRBV19 and TRBJ1-6, with D unresolved. V gave up 5 bases and J gave up 10 bases, with 21 bases separating them. The V gene's germline CDR1 is LNHDA and CDR2 SQIVND (reference sequence). The CDR3 contains 16 residues. CDR3 region: CASSSWAEVSGSPLHF. CDR3 nucleotides: TGTGCCAGTAGTTCATGGGCAGAAGTTTCGGGGTCACCCCTCCACTTT.

In this sample, this clone turned up a few times. V is TRBV12-3 or TRBV12-4 and J is TRBJ1-1, with D uncertain. V shed 6 bases and J shed 5 bases, with 7 bases lying between them. This CDR3 has 11 amino acids. The CDR3 DNA is TGTGCCAGCAGGGCGGTGACTGAAGCTTTCTTT. Translating it yields CASRAVTEAFF.

The V gene is TRBV2, the J gene TRBJ2-1, with a weak D call TRBD2 (6 bases). This CDR3 spans 13 amino acids. Trimming pared 1 base from V and 10 bases from J, leaving 11 bases between. Germline V gene sequence: CDR1 SNHLY, CDR2 FYNNEI. Written as DNA, the CDR3 is TGTGCCAGCAGTGAAGGGGGGGAGCGAGAGCAGTTCTTC. Translating gives CASSEGGEREQFF.

The V call is TRBV7-9, the J call TRBJ2-1; TRBD2 might be the D (6 bases). CDR1 is SEHNR, CDR2 FQNEAQ, per germline (reference sequence). The CDR3 is 15 amino acids. With 1 base removed from V and 0 bases from J, the gap between germline ends came to 7 bases. CDR3 nucleotide sequence: TGTGCCAGCAGCTTAGAGGGAGGCTCCTACAATGAGCAGTTCTTC. Encoded protein: CASSLEGGSYNEQFF.

A remark on this clone: This sample includes further DNA sequences coding for the same CDR3. The V and J genes are TRBV29-1 and TRBJ2-3; possible D gene TRBD1, 5 bases. The CDR3 sequence is 14 residues long. Germline CDR1 is SQVTM and CDR2 is ANQGSEA. Trimming took 3 bases from V and 3 from J, leaving 13 bases between them. The CDR3 is CSVEGQGLTDTQYF. DNA for the CDR3: TGCAGCGTTGAGGGGCAGGGATTAACAGATACGCAGTATTTT.

This chain uses TRBV5-1 with TRBJ2-7; D may be TRBD1 (5 bases). The length of the CDR3 is 16 residues. Germline V gene lookup returns CDR1 SGHRS and CDR2 YFSETQ. V lost 0 bases to trimming and J lost 2 bases, with 15 bases between them. The CDR3: CASSLDQPTAAYEQYF. The CDR3 nucleotides read TGCGCCAGCAGCTTGGATCAACCGACAGCTGCCTACGAGCAGTACTTC.

This rearrangement joins TRBV28 to TRBJ2-2; no clear D gene. V was shortened by 7 bases and J by 4 bases, with 7 bases between the two germline ends. The CDR3 covers 12 residues. Looked up from germline, CDR1 is MDHEN and CDR2 is SYDVKM. The CDR3 bases are TGTGCCAGCACCGGTAGCACCGGGGAGCTGTTTTTT. This codes for CASTGSTGELFF.

The chain carries TRBV4-2 and TRBJ2-1, with TRBD2 matching 11 bases. Germline values: CDR1 LGHNA, CDR2 YNFKEQ. The CDR3 consists of 17 residues. Trimming cost V 0 bases and J 7 bases; bases outside gene matches: 8. The CDR3, as DNA: TGTGCCAGCAGCCAAGATGGTCTAGCGGGAGGTATGAATGAGCAGTTCTTC. Translated: CASSQDGLAGGMNEQFF.

The gene calls are TRBV11-2 and TRBJ2-3; 13 bases line up with TRBD2. The V gene end was trimmed by 5 bases and the J gene end by 4 bases; junction bases not matched to a gene: 6. Germline V CDR1 and CDR2: SGHAT, FQNNGV. This CDR3 is 16 amino acids long. For the CDR3, the DNA is TGTGCCAGCAGCCGGACTAGCGGGAGCGGCTCAGATACGCAGTATTTT. Amino acid sequence: CASSRTSGSGSDTQYF.

The rearrangement links TRBV4-3 to TRBJ1-1; D is undetermined. The germline CDR1 and CDR2 sequences are LGHNA and YSLEER. Trimming removed 3 bases at V and 0 bases at J, with 8 bases between. This CDR3 region has 14 residues. This chain's CDR3 is CASSQVSMNTEAFF. In nucleotides, the CDR3 is TGCGCCAGCAGCCAGGTGAGCATGAACACTGAAGCTTTCTTT.

This CDR3 reads CASSDAGQGAGELFF. The CDR3 DNA reads as TGTGCCAGCAGTGACGCGGGACAGGGGGCCGGGGAGCTGTTTTTT. This chain joins TRBV6-4 and TRBJ2-2; 11 positions match TRBD1. This CDR3 contains 15 residues. Germline V CDR1 and CDR2: MRHNA, SNTAGT. The ends lost 2 bases at V and 6 bases at J; junction bases unmatched: 2.

The genes are TRBV28 and TRBJ2-5; TRBD1 is a possible D gene (5 bases). Germline V CDR1 and CDR2: MDHEN, SYDVKM. The CDR3 is 13 amino acids. V lost 10 bases, J lost 3 bases, and 15 bases lay in between. CDR3 coding DNA: TGTGCCACCCTCGTGACAGTCGAAGAGACCCAGTACTTC. The encoded protein is CATLVTVEETQYF.

The chain couples TRBV6-5 to TRBJ1-4, with TRBD1 identical over 9 bases. J was trimmed by 7 bases and V by 2 bases; bases with no gene match: 5. The CDR3 is 15 amino acids. Per the germline V gene, CDR1 is MNHEY and CDR2 is SVGAGI. DNA of the CDR3: TGTGCCAGCAGTTACGGAGGGACAGGGACTGAAAAACTGTTTTTT. Protein: CASSYGGTGTEKLFF.

The chain has TRBV4-2 and TRBJ2-2; 7 nucleotides line up with TRBD2. Germline CDR1 reads LGHNA; CDR2 reads YNFKEQ. The CDR3 sequence is 17 residues long. V trimming: 0 bases; J trimming: 1 base; junction bases outside the gene matches: 5. CDR3 nucleotide sequence: TGTGCCAGCAGCCAAGATGGTCTAGCGGAGAACACCGGGGAGCTGTTTTTT. This sequence encodes CASSQDGLAENTGELFF.

The gene calls are TRBV28 and TRBJ2-7; maybe TRBD1 (6 bases). Germline CDR1 is MDHEN and CDR2 is SYDVKM. Trimming shortened V by 5 bases and J by 5 bases, and 19 bases separated the two germline ends. The CDR3 spans 15 residues. The CDR3 is CASSTPLQGTNEQYF. DNA of the CDR3: TGTGCCAGCAGTACTCCCCTACAGGGTACCAACGAGCAGTACTTC.